The present entry profiles one TCR beta chain with its context. Its specificity is unknown. With a much larger clone just one base away, this may be a read error. Since no conserved phenylalanine or tryptophan closes the CDR3, a read error is the likely cause. This sample was taken from a study of T-cell reconstitution after alpha-beta-depleted transplantation in children. Germline V lookup: CDR1 MNHEY, CDR2 SMNVEV (reference sequence). The CDR3 contains 15 residues. V gave up 7 bases and J gave up 2 bases, with 17 bases separating them. Overall study results and limits: Alpha-beta T cells present about two months after transplant were reported to originate from several hundred expanded graft clones. Some patients owed their high day-60 TCRbeta diversity to surviving recipient T cells and thymic progenitors.

Preparing the TCRbeta library involved the use of unique molecular identifiers. TCRdb analysed the PCR reads with MiXCR anew, one entry per CDR3 protein. The repertoire includes fewer than 550,000 distinct CDR3 sequences, under 12% of them detected once, and 2% sits in the top ten. Sequenced material: PBMCs, taken before TCRalphabeta/CD19-depleted stem cell transplant. This chain uses TRBV27 with TRBJ1-2; a possible D gene is TRBD1 (6 bases). This TCR derives from a child aged 2 to 15 with inherited bone marrow failure, due to receive a stem cell transplant. In DNA form, the CDR3 reads TGTGCCAGCAAGGGGACCAGGGGCCCAAACTATGGCTACACCTTA. Translation gives CASKGTRGPNYGYTL.